What follows describes a single T cell receptor (beta chain). Its specificity is unknown. KT2, a clone with a known TCR, was spiked into unfractionated PBMC. A range of KT2-to-PBMC ratios was made using fixed PBMC numbers. This sample stems from a study of quantifying T cell responses using KT2 cells. Background on the study: RNA was reverse transcribed with TCR alpha and beta constant-region primers.

The cDNA 3' end received a ligated oligonucleotide with a UMI. The first PCR ran 4 to 5 cycles with an equimolar RC1.1 and RC1.2 beta primer mix. Starting with the second PCR, alpha and beta TCR chains went through separate processing. A single record per CDR3 protein comes from TCRdb applying MiXCR to the UMI-ligation and nested PCR reads. The sample carries around 50,000 distinct CDR3 sequences, approximately 10% recorded once. The study's findings and limits: Even the lowest spike-in, about one KT2 cell per 100,000 PBMC, yielded detectable KT2 sequences.

Sequences were obtained from PBMCs spiked with cells of the T cell clone KT2. This TCR derives from a human donor.

The CDR3: CSARGSGANVLTF. In DNA, the CDR3 is TGCAGTGCTCGGGGATCTGGGGCCAACGTCCTGACTTTC. The V and J genes are TRBV20-1 and TRBJ2-6; maybe TRBD2 (5 bases). CDR3 length: 13 amino acids. Trimming shortened V by 5 bases and J by 1 base, and 6 bases separated the two germline ends. CDR1 is DFQATT, CDR2 SNEGSKA, per germline (reference sequence).